A single sample is the source of the 24 T cell receptor beta chains below, sequenced in a study of blood T cell repertoires in COVID-19 (TCRdb year 2020). The library was obtained by the immunoSEQ multiplex PCR assay. Entries here come from immuneACCESS through TCRdb and include only in-frame sequences with V and J called. Some clones fail to appear in such tables; in the studies checked, an unresolved V gene covers under half of the shortfall, and the cause of the remainder is unknown. The sample profile shows 200,000 or so clones; about 82% of them were found once. The top ten clones comprise 0.85% to 0.95% of the sample. Material: peripheral blood. These receptors originate from a man aged 60 to 75 with COVID-19, enrolled during active disease.

This clone was picked up one time. This chain connects TRBV11-2 to TRBJ1-1; TRBD1 matches 7 bases. V shed 5 bases and J 5 bases; nucleotides not matched to a gene: 8. CDR3 length: 14 amino acids. Germline V gene sequence: CDR1 SGHAT, CDR2 FQNNGV. The CDR3 loop reads CASSPRQGVTEAFF. CDR3 in DNA: TGTGCCAGCAGCCCTAGACAGGGCGTGACTGAAGCTTTCTTT.

Remarks on this clone: The same CDR3 also results from other DNA sequences found in this sample. The rearrangement joins TRBV27 to TRBJ1-1; tentatively, D is TRBD1 (5 bases). CDR1 and CDR2 (germline): MNHEY, SMNVEV (reference sequence). V lost 3 bases and J 3 bases, leaving 11 bases between the germline ends. The length of the CDR3 is 14 residues. The DNA of the CDR3 is TGTGCCAGCAGTTTGGGAGGGGCCGACACTGAAGCTTTCTTT. This translates into CASSLGGADTEAFF.

V is TRBV9 and J is TRBJ2-1; TRBD2 matches at 7 bases. V lost 0 bases to trimming and J lost 4 bases; unmatched junction nucleotides: 4. This CDR3 comprises 15 residues. Germline V lookup: CDR1 SGDLS, CDR2 YYNGEE. This CDR3 reads CASSVAGGSYNEQFF. DNA of the CDR3: TGTGCCAGCAGCGTAGCTGGCGGGAGTTACAATGAGCAGTTCTTC.

The CDR3 DNA is TGCGCCAGCAGCCAAGATAGACAGGTTTCTAACTATGGCTACACCTTC. Translation gives CASSQDRQVSNYGYTF. The chain is built from TRBV4-3 and TRBJ1-2; the D gene is possibly TRBD1 (6 bases). The V end lost 0 bases, the J end lost 0 bases, and 11 bases lay between the germline ends. The CDR3 is 16 amino acids. Germline lookup yields CDR1 LGHNA and CDR2 YSLEER.

The gene calls are TRBV18 and TRBJ1-2; tentative D call: TRBD1 (5 bases). Germline CDR1 is KGHSH and CDR2 is LQKENI. Trimming cost V 6 bases and J 2 bases, with 10 bases left between them. The CDR3 sequence is 13 residues long. The CDR3: CASSHGGNYGYTF. CDR3 coding DNA: TGTGCCAGCTCCCACGGGGGGAACTATGGCTACACCTTC. Full variable domain (remainder filled in from reference TRBV18 and TRBJ1-2): NAGVMQNPRHLVRRRGQEARLRCSPMKGHSHVYWYRQLPEEGLKFMVYLQKENIIDESGMPKERFSAEFPKEGPSILRIQQVVRGDSAAYFCASSHGGNYGYTFGSGTRLTVV.

This clone was seen more than once but under ten times. The rearrangement uses TRBV18 and TRBJ1-4, with 9 positions matching TRBD1. This CDR3 contains 15 residues. Germline V gene lookup returns CDR1 KGHSH and CDR2 LQKENI. Trimming at V came to 1 base and at J to 7 bases, leaving 4 bases not matched to a gene. CDR3 bases: TGTGCCAGCTCACCACTGGACAGGGGAGCTGAAAAACTGTTTTTT. It codes for CASSPLDRGAEKLFF.

V gene TRBV21-1 combines with J gene TRBJ1-4; whether TRBD1, the table's D call, matches the DNA was not checked. TRBV21-1 has pseudogene status. The CDR3 totals 18 residues. As DNA, the CDR3 is TGTGCCAGCAGCAAAGTAAGGCAGGGGGCCTCAACTAATGAAAAACTGTTTTTT. Translated: CASSKVRQGASTNEKLFF.

V usage is TRBV2 and J usage is TRBJ1-6, with D hard to call. The CDR3 consists of 15 residues. Germline CDR1 is SNHLY and CDR2 is FYNNEI. Deletions cut 6 bases from V and 6 bases from J, with 15 bases between. CDR3 sequence: CASRSPTRINSPLHF. CDR3 nucleotide sequence: TGTGCCAGCAGGTCTCCCACCAGGATTAATTCACCCCTCCACTTT.

The chain has TRBV2 and TRBJ2-5, with 14 bases lining up with TRBD2. Trimming cost V 4 bases and J 5 bases; bases outside gene matches: 9. Germline V CDR1 and CDR2: SNHLY, FYNNEI. CDR3 length: 17 residues. The CDR3 sequence: CASSAGLAGATVETQYF. DNA for the CDR3: TGTGCCAGCAGTGCGGGACTAGCGGGAGCGACGGTGGAGACCCAGTACTTC.

The chain couples TRBV28 to TRBJ2-5; 9 bases align to TRBD2. Germline values: CDR1 MDHEN, CDR2 SYDVKM. The CDR3 is 17 amino acids. V lost 6 bases, J lost 0 bases, and 11 bases stayed unmatched. The DNA of the CDR3 is TGTGCCAGCAGGTCACGCGGGGCGGGAGGGTACCAAGAGACCCAGTACTTC. Translation: CASRSRGAGGYQETQYF.

This clone has a handful of counts. CDR3 amino acids: CASSELWQGGTEAFF. The CDR3 DNA sequence: TGTGCCAGCAGCGAATTATGGCAGGGCGGGACGGAAGCTTTCTTT. The chain has TRBV9 and TRBJ1-1; D perhaps matches TRBD1 (5 bases). In germline, CDR1 is SGDLS, CDR2 YYNGEE. The CDR3 is 15 residues long. Trimming took 3 bases from V and 8 from J, leaving 20 bases between them.

This chain connects TRBV10-2 to TRBJ1-4; TRBD1 is a possible D gene (6 bases). The CDR3 extends over 12 amino acids. V lost 2 bases to trimming and J lost 8 bases, with 6 bases between them. Germline V gives CDR1 WSHSY, CDR2 SAAADI. The CDR3 DNA reads TGCGCCAGCAGTGAGAGGGGGGAAAAACTGTTTTTT. It yields the protein CASSERGEKLFF.

The rearrangement joins TRBV28 to TRBJ1-6; possible D gene TRBD1, 5 bases. The CDR3 runs to 11 residues. The V end lost 8 bases, the J end lost 8 bases, and 7 bases lay between the germline ends. Germline lookup yields CDR1 MDHEN and CDR2 SYDVKM. The CDR3 DNA sequence: TGTGCCAGCGGGGGGTATTCACCCCTCCACTTT. Its translation is CASGGYSPLHF.

The J gene is TRBJ1-1, the V gene TRBV6-5; a weak D match, TRBD1 (5 bases). Trimming left V 6 bases short and J 1 base short, with 9 bases between. The CDR3 consists of 13 residues. Germline CDR1 MNHEY, CDR2 SVGAGI. CDR3 in amino acids: CASRDSQNTEAFF. CDR3 bases: TGTGCCAGCAGAGACAGTCAGAACACTGAAGCTTTCTTT.

The chain couples TRBV6-2 or TRBV6-3 to TRBJ1-1; no clear D gene. Germline CDR1 MNHEY, CDR2 SVGEGT. Trimming removed 3 bases at V and 1 base at J, with 18 bases between. The CDR3 is 17 residues long. The CDR3 loop is CASSYDIFTYENTEAFF. In nucleotides, the CDR3 is TGTGCCAGCAGTTATGACATTTTCACATATGAGAACACTGAAGCTTTCTTT.

Regarding this clone: The sample holds other DNA sequences that translate to the same CDR3. The J gene is TRBJ1-4, the V gene TRBV19; 9 nucleotides match TRBD1. Trimming took 3 bases from V and 4 from J; bases not matched to a gene: 0. From germline, CDR1 is LNHDA and CDR2 SQIVND (reference sequence). This CDR3 is 14 amino acids long. The CDR3 sequence: CASSMGQGNEKLFF. CDR3 DNA: TGTGCCAGTAGTATGGGACAGGGTAATGAAAAACTGTTTTTT.

V is TRBV29-1 and J is TRBJ2-7, with a possible D match to TRBD1 (5 bases). V was trimmed by 6 bases and J by 0 bases, leaving 6 bases between them. The CDR3 contains 11 residues. Germline-derived CDR1 and CDR2 are SQVTM and ANQGSEA. The CDR3: CSVTVSYEQYF. CDR3 coding DNA: TGCAGCGTGACAGTCTCCTACGAGCAGTACTTC.

The V and J genes are TRBV4-1 and TRBJ2-6, with D perhaps TRBD1 (6 bases). V lost 2 bases and J lost 0, with 20 bases in between. The germline V gene encodes CDR1 MGHRA and CDR2 YSYEKL. The CDR3 consists of 20 residues. CDR3 nucleotides: TGCGCCAGCAGCCAACCCTCAGGGACACTCCGGACCTCTGGGGCCAACGTCCTGACTTTC. It yields the protein CASSQPSGTLRTSGANVLTF.

J is TRBJ2-1 and V is TRBV11-2; 7 nucleotides align to TRBD2. The CDR3 loop spans 16 amino acids. Germline trimming cut 4 bases from V and 3 bases from J; bases unmatched to any gene: 9. Germline loops: CDR1 SGHAT, CDR2 FQNNGV. CDR3 coding DNA: TGTGCCAGCAGCTGGCGGGGGAGCGGAAACTACAATGAGCAGTTCTTC. This translates into CASSWRGSGNYNEQFF.

The V gene is TRBV5-1, the J gene TRBJ1-5; 11 bases are a match to TRBD1. The CDR3 extends over 14 amino acids. Looked up from germline, CDR1 is SGHRS and CDR2 is YFSETQ. V shed 4 bases and J 9 bases; nucleotides not matched to a gene: 6. The CDR3 is CASSDGTGGRPQHF. The CDR3 DNA is TGCGCCAGCAGCGACGGGACAGGGGGTCGGCCCCAGCATTTT. The complete variable domain, with remaining parts taken from reference TRBV5-1 and TRBJ1-5, reads KAGVTQTPRYLIKTRGQQVTLSCSPISGHRSVSWYQQTPGQGLQFLFEYFSETQRNKGNFPGRFSGRQFSNSRSEMNVSTLELGDSALYLCASSDGTGGRPQHFGDGTRLSIL.

This sequence joins TRBV6-5 and TRBJ1-3, with no clear D. Looked up from germline, CDR1 is MNHEY and CDR2 is SVGAGI. The CDR3 has 16 amino acids. The ends were cut back, 0 bases at V and 8 bases at J, with 17 bases in the middle. CDR3 nucleotides: TGTGCCAGCAGTTACTCGAGGCCCGGGATGGGTGACACCATATATTTT. This sequence encodes CASSYSRPGMGDTIYF.

Comments on this clone: Distinct nucleotide sequences in the sample also encode this CDR3. The chain employs TRBV9 and TRBJ1-3; the match to TRBD1 covers 8 bases. The CDR3 totals 15 residues. V shed 4 bases and J 4 bases; nucleotides not matched to a gene: 7. Germline CDR1 and CDR2: SGDLS and YYNGEE. The CDR3 DNA follows: TGTGCCAGCAGCCTAGGACAGGGTACAGGAAACACCATATATTTT. It codes for CASSLGQGTGNTIYF.

The chain is built from TRBV7-9 and TRBJ1-2; a weak D match, TRBD1 (6 bases). The V and J ends lost 4 bases and 4 bases respectively, with 13 bases between them. The CDR3 totals 14 residues. The germline V gene encodes CDR1 SEHNR and CDR2 FQNEAQ (reference sequence). Here the CDR3 reads CASSSRGDSYGYTF. CDR3 coding DNA: TGTGCCAGCAGCTCCAGGGGTGACAGCTATGGCTACACCTTC.

The chain links TRBV7-2 to TRBJ1-2, with D unclear. The CDR3 length is 15 residues. Trimming shortened V by 1 base and J by 1 base, and 10 bases separated the two germline ends. CDR1 SGHTA and CDR2 FQGNSA come from the germline V gene. The DNA of the CDR3 is TGTGCCAGCAGCTTAGTTGGGCAGCTTAACTATGGCTACACCTTC. Amino acids: CASSLVGQLNYGYTF.